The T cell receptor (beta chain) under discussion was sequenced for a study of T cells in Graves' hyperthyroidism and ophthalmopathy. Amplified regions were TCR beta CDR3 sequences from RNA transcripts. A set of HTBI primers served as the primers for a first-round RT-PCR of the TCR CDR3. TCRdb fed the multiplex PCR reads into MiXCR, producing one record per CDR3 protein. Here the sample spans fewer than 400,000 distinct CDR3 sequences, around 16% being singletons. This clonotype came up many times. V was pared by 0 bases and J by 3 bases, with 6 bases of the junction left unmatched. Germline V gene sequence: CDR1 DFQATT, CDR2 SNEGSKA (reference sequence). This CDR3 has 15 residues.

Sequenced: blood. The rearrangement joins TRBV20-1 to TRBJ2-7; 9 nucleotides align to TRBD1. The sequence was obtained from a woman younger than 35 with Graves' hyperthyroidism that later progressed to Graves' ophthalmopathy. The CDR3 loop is CSARDWGQGHYEQYF. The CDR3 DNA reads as TGCAGTGCTAGAGATTGGGGACAGGGACACTACGAGCAGTACTTC.